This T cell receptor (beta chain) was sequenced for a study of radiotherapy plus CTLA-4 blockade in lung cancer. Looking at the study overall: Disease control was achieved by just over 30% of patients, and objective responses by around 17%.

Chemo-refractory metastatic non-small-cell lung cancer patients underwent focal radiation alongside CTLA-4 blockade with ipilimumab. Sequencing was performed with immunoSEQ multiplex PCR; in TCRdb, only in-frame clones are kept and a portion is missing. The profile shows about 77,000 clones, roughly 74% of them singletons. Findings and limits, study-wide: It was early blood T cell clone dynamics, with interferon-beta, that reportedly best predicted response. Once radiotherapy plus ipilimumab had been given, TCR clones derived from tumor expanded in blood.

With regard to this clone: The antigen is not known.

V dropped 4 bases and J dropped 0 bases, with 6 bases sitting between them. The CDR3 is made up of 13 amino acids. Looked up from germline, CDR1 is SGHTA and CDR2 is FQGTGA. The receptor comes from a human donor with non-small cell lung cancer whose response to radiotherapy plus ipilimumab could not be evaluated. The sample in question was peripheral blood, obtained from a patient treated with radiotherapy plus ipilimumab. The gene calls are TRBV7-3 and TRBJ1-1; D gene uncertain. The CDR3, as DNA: TGTGCCAGCAGCTATTACATGAACACTGAAGCTTTCTTT. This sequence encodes CASSYYMNTEAFF.